The 10 T cell receptor beta chains in this list originate from one sample, sequenced in a study of blood T cell repertoires in COVID-19. Sequenced by immunoSEQ multiplex PCR; TCRdb stores in-frame clones only, minus some. In the table there are 350,000 to 400,000 clones, 85% to 90% of which are singletons. The material sequenced was PBMCs or T cells enriched from blood (not recorded which). The receptors were sampled from a man younger than 35 who had recovered from COVID-19.

The CDR3 coding sequence is TGTGCCAGCAGTTTTACAGGCCGAGATTCACCCCTCCACTTT. This sequence encodes CASSFTGRDSPLHF. The V and J genes are TRBV6-6 and TRBJ1-6; maybe TRBD1 (5 bases). Trimming stripped 4 bases from V and 8 bases from J, with 12 bases between. Germline V gene sequence: CDR1 MNHNY, CDR2 SVGAGI (reference sequence). CDR3 length: 14 residues.

CDR3 nucleotides: TGTGCAAGTCGCTTAGGGGACAGCGATTCTATTAATGAAAAACTGTTTTTT. Translation gives CASRLGDSDSINEKLFF. This chain links TRBV12-2 with TRBJ1-4; the tabulated D call, TRBD1, remains unverified against the DNA. TRBV12-2 is recorded as a pseudogene. This CDR3 comprises 17 residues.

With respect to this clone: The germline gene is not matched at one end of the junction; a read error may be the cause. Other DNA sequences in the same sample also yield this CDR3. The chain is built from TRBV19 and TRBJ1-1; D is possibly TRBD1 (5 bases). Germline lookup yields CDR1 LNHDA and CDR2 SQIVND (reference sequence). This CDR3 has 14 residues. This chain's CDR3 is CASSISDTNTEAFF. CDR3 DNA: TGCGCCAGTAGTATATCGGACACGAACACTGAAGCTTTCTTT.

This clone was recorded only once. In nucleotides, the CDR3 is TGCGCCAGCAGCCAAGATGGGGGACAGGGGGGCTACGAGCAGTACTTC. This sequence encodes CASSQDGGQGGYEQYF. This chain joins TRBV4-1 and TRBJ2-7; 11 positions agree with TRBD1. Trimming at V came to 0 bases and at J to 3 bases, leaving 4 bases not matched to a gene. CDR3 length: 16 amino acids. In germline, CDR1 is MGHRA, CDR2 YSYEKL.

The chain recombines TRBV4-1 with TRBJ2-7, with D tentatively TRBD1 (5 bases). Per the germline V gene, CDR1 is MGHRA and CDR2 is YSYEKL. CDR3 length: 15 amino acids. The ends were cut back, 0 bases at V and 2 bases at J, with 11 bases in the middle. CDR3 sequence reads: CASSQEGHTTYEQYF. The CDR3 coding sequence is TGCGCCAGCAGCCAAGAAGGACACACAACCTACGAGCAGTACTTC.

This chain connects TRBV21-1 to TRBJ2-2; the DNA was not compared with TRBD2, the D call given in the table. TRBV21-1 is labeled a pseudogene. CDR3 length equals 13 residues. CDR3: CASSNSRIGELFF. In DNA form, the CDR3 reads TGTGCCAGCAGCAACTCCCGTATCGGGGAGCTGTTTTTT.

With respect to this clone: The sample contains more than one DNA sequence encoding this CDR3. The chain links TRBV6-5 to TRBJ2-7, with 7 nucleotides matching TRBD1. CDR3 length: 14 residues. Germline CDR1 reads MNHEY; CDR2 reads SVGAGI. Trimming removed 2 bases from V and 2 bases from J; junction bases left unmatched: 3. The CDR3 is CASSYGQGAYEQYF. CDR3 sequence (DNA): TGTGCCAGCAGTTACGGTCAGGGGGCCTACGAGCAGTACTTC.

The chain joins TRBV7-9 to TRBJ1-1; TRBD1 agrees at 7 bases. This CDR3 is built from 13 residues. Germline CDR1 and CDR2: SEHNR and FQNEAQ (reference sequence). After removal of 5 bases from V and 4 bases from J, the junction contained 4 bases not matched to a gene. The CDR3 loop reads CASSEQGTTEAFF. CDR3 DNA: TGTGCCAGCAGCGAACAGGGGACCACTGAAGCTTTCTTT.

This clone was seen a single time. The chain has TRBV5-1 and TRBJ2-7, with D possibly matching TRBD2 (5 bases). The CDR3 consists of 14 residues. The germline V gene has CDR1 SGHRS and CDR2 YFSETQ. V was pared by 2 bases and J by 7 bases, with 16 bases between. Here the CDR3 reads CASSFGSPSGEQYF. The CDR3 coding sequence is TGCGCCAGCAGCTTTGGGAGTCCCTCGGGTGAGCAGTACTTC.

This clone was seen just once. This chain connects TRBV2 to TRBJ1-6, with 10 bases lining up with TRBD1. The J segment lost 0 bases and the V segment lost 8 bases, leaving 10 bases of the junction unmatched. Germline V gives CDR1 SNHLY, CDR2 FYNNEI. This CDR3 has 18 amino acids. The CDR3 loop is CASSVPGQGSSYNSPLHF. The DNA of the CDR3 is TGTGCCAGCTCCGTCCCGGGACAGGGGAGCTCCTATAATTCACCCCTCCACTTT.